These 20 T cell receptor beta chains were all obtained from the same sample, sequenced in a study of shared clonotypes between healthy human individuals. This table comes from immunoSEQ multiplex PCR, and its TCRdb copy is limited to in-frame clones, with some not included. This table has approximately 710,000 clones, less than 95% appearing once. The sequenced material came from memory CD8+ T cells from PBMCs. The subset is: CD45RO+ cells pooled with CCR7-negative TemRA cells. The receptor source for this set is a man aged 18 to 30 in good health. Some clones in this sample may be carry-over from other donors' samples.

The chain is built from TRBV27 and TRBJ1-4; 9 bases are shared with TRBD1. V gave up 8 bases and J gave up 0 bases; unmatched junction bases: 13. CDR1 MNHEY and CDR2 SMNVEV come from the germline V gene (reference sequence). The CDR3 runs to 18 residues. The CDR3 protein is CASSSLADRGATNEKLFF. The CDR3 coding sequence is TGTGCCAGCTCTTCCCTTGCGGACAGGGGTGCAACTAATGAAAAACTGTTTTTT. The variable domain in full, completed from reference TRBV27 and TRBJ1-4, reads EAQVTQNPRYLITVTGKKLTVTCSQNMNHEYMSWYRQDPGLGLRQIYYSMNVEVTDKGDVPEGYKVSRKEKRNFPLILESPSPNQTSLYFCASSSLADRGATNEKLFFGSGTQLSVL.

The chain couples TRBV6-5 to TRBJ1-4; 8 positions match TRBD1. After removal of 8 bases from V and 6 bases from J, the junction contained 5 bases not matched to a gene. Germline V CDR1 and CDR2: MNHEY, SVGAGI. This CDR3 region has 13 residues. Written as DNA, the CDR3 is TGTGCCAGCCAGGGGGCCGGCGATGAAAAACTGTTTTTT. Translation: CASQGAGDEKLFF.

The chain combines TRBV29-1 with TRBJ2-7; 9 bases map to TRBD1. Germline CDR1 and CDR2: SQVTM and ANQGSEA. Germline trimming cut 7 bases from V and 2 bases from J; bases unmatched to any gene: 3. The CDR3 totals 12 residues. Here the CDR3 DNA reads TGCAGCGGGAGGGACAGGGCCTACGAGCAGTACTTC. Translation gives CSGRDRAYEQYF.

The V and J genes are TRBV23-1 and TRBJ1-2; no clear D. TRBV23-1 is reported as an ORF; its role is uncertain. With 4 bases removed from V and 3 bases from J, the gap between germline ends came to 15 bases. The CDR3 length is 15 residues. In DNA form, the CDR3 reads TGCGCCAGCAGTCCCCAGAGGGTGTCGGACTATGGCTACACCTTC. Its translation is CASSPQRVSDYGYTF.

The chain couples TRBV28 to TRBJ2-1, with TRBD1 identical over 9 bases. Germline CDR1 and CDR2: MDHEN and SYDVKM. V dropped 5 bases and J dropped 9; count of bases not matched to a gene: 8. The CDR3 covers 14 residues. CDR3 DNA: TGTGCCAGCAGTACGGGACAGGGCAATCGTGAGCAGTTCTTC. Residues: CASSTGQGNREQFF.

This clone was counted once. Just one base apart from a much larger clone, this may be a read error. The chain couples TRBV5-5 to TRBJ2-7; D is possibly TRBD1 (6 bases). The CDR3 runs 12 residues. Looked up from germline, CDR1 is SGHKS and CDR2 is YYEKEE (reference sequence). V shed 4 bases and J shed 3 bases, with 8 bases lying between them. The CDR3 coding sequence is TGTGCCAGCAGCCAGGACAGCTACGAGCAGTACTTC. This encodes CASSQDSYEQYF.

The gene calls are TRBV27 and TRBJ1-4; D might be TRBD1 (5 bases). Trimming stripped 8 bases from V and 6 bases from J, with 13 bases between. CDR1 and CDR2 (germline): MNHEY, SMNVEV (reference sequence). The CDR3 covers 13 residues. This CDR3 reads CASADRGYEKLFF. CDR3 bases: TGTGCCAGCGCCGACCGGGGCTATGAAAAACTGTTTTTT.

This chain uses TRBV9 with TRBJ2-4; D is unresolved. Germline-derived CDR1 and CDR2 are SGDLS and YYNGEE. V lost 0 bases to trimming and J lost 11 bases, with 12 bases between them. CDR3 length: 13 residues. The CDR3 reads CASSVEDRALQYF. The CDR3 bases are TGTGCCAGCAGCGTAGAGGACCGTGCGCTTCAGTACTTC.

The chain couples TRBV2 to TRBJ1-2; D gene unclear. Trimming cost V 1 base and J 1 base, with 10 bases left between them. This CDR3 is built from 15 residues. CDR1 is SNHLY, CDR2 FYNNEI, per germline. DNA of the CDR3: TGTGCCAGCAGTGAAGGAGTAGGAGTTAACTATGGCTACACCTTC. As protein: CASSEGVGVNYGYTF.

This chain connects TRBV5-6 to TRBJ2-1; 8 nucleotides line up with TRBD2. In germline, CDR1 is SGHDT, CDR2 YYEEEE. The CDR3 contains 16 residues. V dropped 4 bases and J dropped 3; count of bases not matched to a gene: 9. This chain's CDR3 is CASSLTSGWDYNEQFF. CDR3 in DNA: TGTGCCAGCAGCCTAACTAGCGGCTGGGACTACAATGAGCAGTTCTTC.

This chain joins TRBV15 and TRBJ1-4; D unresolved. There are 14 residues in the CDR3. Germline V gene lookup returns CDR1 LNHNV and CDR2 YYDKDF (reference sequence). The V gene lost 5 bases and the J gene lost 6 bases, with 13 bases spanning the gap. In DNA form, the CDR3 reads TGTGCCACCAGCGGACGCCGGAATCATGAAAAACTGTTTTTT. Translation: CATSGRRNHEKLFF.

The chain couples TRBV30 to TRBJ2-7; 7 nucleotides line up with TRBD2. The germline V gene has CDR1 GTSNPN and CDR2 SVGIG (reference sequence). CDR3 length: 15 amino acids. V dropped 0 bases and J dropped 2; count of bases not matched to a gene: 7. The CDR3 DNA is TGTGCCTGGAGTGTGCGGGGGAGGCCCCCCTACGAGCAGTACTTC. Its protein product is CAWSVRGRPPYEQYF.

As concerns this clone: Other nucleotide sequences from this sample produce the same CDR3. This sequence joins TRBV9 and TRBJ2-1; D call uncertain. This CDR3 is built from 11 residues. Germline CDR1 SGDLS, CDR2 YYNGEE. V was trimmed by 3 bases and J by 5 bases, leaving 3 bases between them. This chain's CDR3 is CASSANNEQFF. The CDR3, as DNA: TGTGCCAGCAGCGCCAACAATGAGCAGTTCTTC.

The J gene is TRBJ2-3, the V gene TRBV5-1, with unresolved D. Trimming stripped 1 base from V and 1 base from J, with 25 bases between. The CDR3 is 20 residues long. CDR1 is SGHRS, CDR2 YFSETQ, per germline. The CDR3 loop reads CASSLLNGMHPGSGTDTQYF. The CDR3 region has the DNA TGCGCCAGCAGCTTGCTTAACGGCATGCACCCTGGGTCTGGCACAGATACGCAGTATTTT. The variable domain in full, completed from reference TRBV5-1 and TRBJ2-3, reads KAGVTQTPRYLIKTRGQQVTLSCSPISGHRSVSWYQQTPGQGLQFLFEYFSETQRNKGNFPGRFSGRQFSNSRSEMNVSTLELGDSALYLCASSLLNGMHPGSGTDTQYFGPGTRLTVL.

CDR3 loop: CATSESSGNTIYF. Here the CDR3 DNA reads TGTGCCACCAGCGAAAGCTCTGGAAACACCATATATTTT. The chain uses TRBV15 and TRBJ1-3; D gene uncertain. Trimming removed 5 bases from V and 0 bases from J, with 5 bases in between. The V gene's germline CDR1 is LNHNV and CDR2 YYDKDF (reference sequence). This CDR3 spans 13 amino acids.

The chain carries TRBV5-1 and TRBJ2-1; TRBD2 aligns across 10 bases. The CDR3 is 17 residues long. V lost 1 base, J lost 8 bases, and 12 bases stayed unmatched. CDR1 and CDR2 (germline): SGHRS, YFSETQ. As DNA, the CDR3 is TGCGCCAGCAGCTTGAATGGACTAGCGGATCCCTTAGATGAGCAGTTCTTC. This translates into CASSLNGLADPLDEQFF.

V and J are TRBV7-9 and TRBJ2-4; D gene unclear. The CDR3 sequence is 13 residues long. Trimming removed 0 bases from V and 5 bases from J, with 5 bases in between. Germline assignment: CDR1 SEHNR and CDR2 FQNEAQ (reference sequence). Written as DNA, the CDR3 is TGTGCCAGCAGCTTAGCTCCAGAAAACATTCAGTACTTC. Translation gives CASSLAPENIQYF.

Comments on this clone: The junction differs from germline at one of its ends, possibly a read error. The gene calls are TRBV10-3 and TRBJ2-7; perhaps TRBD1 as D (5 bases). The CDR3 totals 14 residues. The germline V gene encodes CDR1 ENHRY and CDR2 SYGVKD. The CDR3 is CAISESIHGPGIHF. In nucleotides, the CDR3 is TGTGCCATCAGTGAGTCGATTCATGGGCCAGGGATACACTTC.

V gene TRBV13 combines with J gene TRBJ1-1; possibly TRBD1 for D (6 bases). Trimming took off 6 bases at V and 7 bases at J, with 24 bases between the two ends. The CDR3 covers 16 residues. In germline, CDR1 is PRHDT, CDR2 FYEKMQ (reference sequence). The CDR3 nucleotides read TGTGCCAGCAGTCCCAATCTCCGGGGGGGCATGGTTGAAGCTTTCTTT. Amino acid sequence: CASSPNLRGGMVEAFF.

The V gene is TRBV27, the J gene TRBJ2-1, with 7 nucleotides matching TRBD1. This CDR3 is built from 15 residues. Losses at the gene ends were 5 bases for V and 0 bases for J; bases not matched to a gene: 4. From germline, CDR1 is MNHEY and CDR2 SMNVEV (reference sequence). The CDR3 DNA follows: TGTGCCAGCAGTCTCGACAGGGTCTCCTACAATGAGCAGTTCTTC. Amino acid sequence: CASSLDRVSYNEQFF.